The 14 T cell receptor beta chains below all came from one sample that was sequenced in a study of Ad26.COV2.S vaccination and SARS-CoV-2 variants. The protocol was immunoSEQ multiplex PCR, while the TCRdb copy is restricted to in-frame clones and leaves out a portion. Altogether a few hundred thousand clones are present, 90% being singletons, with the ten largest covering 4.3%. Documented treatment: over 15 received Ad26.COV2.S at low or high dose, single or two shots; roughly 5 received placebo; per-sample allocation not given. Day 63 following the first vaccine or placebo injection was when the samples were taken. The material was peripheral blood, obtained in a trial of Ad26.COV2.S vaccine versus placebo. All receptors come from a person between 18 and 65 years old who received the Ad26.COV2.S COVID-19 vaccine or a placebo.

The V and J genes are TRBV5-8 and TRBJ2-1; 8 bases line up with TRBD2. Germline V gene data show CDR1 as SGHTS and CDR2 as YDEGEE. The CDR3 has 15 residues. With V trimmed by 0 bases and J by 10 bases, 9 bases remained unmatched. The CDR3, as DNA: TGTGCCAGCAGCTTGGAGAAGCGGGAGCGTTGGGAGCAGTTCTTC. Its protein product is CASSLEKRERWEQFF.

The table lists this clone with a few counts. CDR3 loop: CASSLGLRTSTDTQYF. CDR3 in DNA: TGTGCCAGCAGCTTAGGTCTTCGGACAAGCACAGATACGCAGTATTTT. The gene calls are TRBV7-2 and TRBJ2-3; the D gene is possibly TRBD1 (5 bases). Germline values: CDR1 SGHTA, CDR2 FQGNSA. The ends were cut back, 1 base at V and 0 bases at J, with 11 bases in the middle. The CDR3 has 16 residues.

CDR3 DNA: TGTGCCTGGGGACGGGACAGGGCAGTTGACTATGGCTACACCTTC. The encoded protein is CAWGRDRAVDYGYTF. The V and J genes are TRBV30 and TRBJ1-2, with 9 positions matching TRBD1. Germline values: CDR1 GTSNPN, CDR2 SVGIG (reference sequence). V was clipped by 5 bases and J by 3 bases; unmatched bases: 10. The CDR3 length is 15 residues. The full variable domain, rest sourced from reference TRBV30 and TRBJ1-2, is SQTIHQWPATLVQPVGSPLSLECTVEGTSNPNLYWYRQAAGRGLQLLFYSVGIGQISSEVPQNLSASRPQDRQFILSSKKLLLSDSGFYLCAWGRDRAVDYGYTFGSGTRLTVV.

CDR3 in DNA: TGTGCCAGCAGCTTACCGCCCCGTTACGAGCAGTACTTC. Translating gives CASSLPPRYEQYF. V and J are TRBV5-6 and TRBJ2-7; unclear D gene. The germline CDR1 and CDR2 sequences are SGHDT and YYEEEE. The CDR3 length is 13 residues. Trimming pared 2 bases from V and 4 bases from J, leaving 10 bases between.

The V and J genes are TRBV7-2 and TRBJ2-5, with 8 bases matching TRBD2. The V gene's germline CDR1 is SGHTA and CDR2 FQGNSA. The length of the CDR3 is 17 residues. After removal of 5 bases from V and 5 bases from J, the junction contained 16 bases not matched to a gene. The CDR3 sequence: CASSSPPGGAFGETQYF. The CDR3 DNA sequence: TGTGCCAGCAGCAGCCCCCCCGGGGGGGCTTTTGGGGAGACCCAGTACTTC.

The rearrangement uses TRBV11-2 and TRBJ2-3; perhaps TRBD1 as D (5 bases). The CDR3 consists of 15 residues. Germline V lookup: CDR1 SGHAT, CDR2 FQNNGV. V lost 0 bases to trimming and J lost 4 bases, with 11 bases between them. CDR3 sequence reads: CASSLDQGRADTQYF. DNA for the CDR3: TGTGCCAGCAGCTTAGATCAGGGCAGGGCAGATACGCAGTATTTT.

This chain connects TRBV19 to TRBJ2-3, with 7 bases aligning to TRBD1. Germline V gene lookup returns CDR1 LNHDA and CDR2 SQIVND (reference sequence). This CDR3 region has 15 residues. The V and J ends lost 3 bases and 4 bases, in that order; junction bases with no gene match: 7. The CDR3 DNA sequence: TGTGCCAGTAGTATGGGGACAGCGAAGGCAGATACGCAGTATTTT. This codes for CASSMGTAKADTQYF.

The chain employs TRBV9 and TRBJ1-5; 9 bases align to TRBD1. The V gene end was trimmed by 3 bases and the J gene end by 7 bases; junction bases not matched to a gene: 8. The CDR3 totals 15 residues. In germline, CDR1 is SGDLS, CDR2 YYNGEE. CDR3 sequence reads: CASSATTGGRQPQHF. The CDR3 nucleotides are TGTGCCAGCAGCGCAACTACAGGGGGCAGGCAGCCCCAGCATTTT.

The genes are TRBV5-5 and TRBJ2-1; 8 positions match TRBD1. Germline V gene lookup returns CDR1 SGHKS and CDR2 YYEKEE (reference sequence). The CDR3 covers 14 residues. The junction had 4 bases not matched to a gene; V was cut back by 4 bases and J by 4 bases. In DNA, the CDR3 is TGTGCCAGCAGCGGGGACAGGTCGTACAATGAGCAGTTCTTC. Its protein is CASSGDRSYNEQFF.

The chain links TRBV27 to TRBJ2-7, with 11 bases that match TRBD1. In germline, CDR1 is MNHEY, CDR2 SMNVEV (reference sequence). Trimming removed 6 bases from V and 3 bases from J; junction bases left unmatched: 4. The CDR3 has 14 residues. CDR3 coding DNA: TGTGCCAGCAGCACCGGGACAGGGGGCTACGAGCAGTACTTC. It specifies CASSTGTGGYEQYF.

The chain recombines TRBV6-5 with TRBJ2-5; D is possibly TRBD2 (5 bases). Between the trimmed V and J ends, which lost 6 bases and 9 bases, there was a span of 17 bases. The CDR3 loop spans 13 amino acids. Per germline, CDR1 MNHEY and CDR2 SVGAGI. CDR3 sequence (DNA): TGTGCCAGCAGGAATCGACGGGGTCCATCCCAGTACTTC. This codes for CASRNRRGPSQYF.

The chain recombines TRBV14 with TRBJ2-3, with unresolved D. The CDR3 covers 18 residues. The V end lost 4 bases, the J end lost 0 bases, and 20 bases lay between the germline ends. Per germline, CDR1 SGHDN and CDR2 FVKESK. The CDR3 is CASSPPRWARSSTDTQYF. In DNA form, the CDR3 reads TGTGCCAGCAGCCCCCCACGCTGGGCCCGGTCTAGCACAGATACGCAGTATTTT.

The rearrangement joins TRBV27 to TRBJ2-3, with 12 nucleotides matching TRBD2. Germline CDR1 reads MNHEY; CDR2 reads SMNVEV (reference sequence). J lost 5 bases, V lost 3 bases, and 15 bases had no gene match. The CDR3 has 19 amino acids. CDR3 DNA sequence: TGTGCCAGCAGTTTTACCCCTCCTAGCGGGAGGGCCCCCGGAGATACGCAGTATTTT. Protein sequence: CASSFTPPSGRAPGDTQYF.

This clone was counted a few times. The V call is TRBV12-3 or TRBV12-4, the J call TRBJ1-6; TRBD1 agrees at 7 bases. Trimming took 6 bases from V and 10 from J; bases not matched to a gene: 6. This CDR3 spans 13 amino acids. This chain's CDR3 is CASSATGESPLHF. CDR3 DNA: TGTGCCAGCAGCGCAACAGGGGAATCACCCCTCCACTTT.